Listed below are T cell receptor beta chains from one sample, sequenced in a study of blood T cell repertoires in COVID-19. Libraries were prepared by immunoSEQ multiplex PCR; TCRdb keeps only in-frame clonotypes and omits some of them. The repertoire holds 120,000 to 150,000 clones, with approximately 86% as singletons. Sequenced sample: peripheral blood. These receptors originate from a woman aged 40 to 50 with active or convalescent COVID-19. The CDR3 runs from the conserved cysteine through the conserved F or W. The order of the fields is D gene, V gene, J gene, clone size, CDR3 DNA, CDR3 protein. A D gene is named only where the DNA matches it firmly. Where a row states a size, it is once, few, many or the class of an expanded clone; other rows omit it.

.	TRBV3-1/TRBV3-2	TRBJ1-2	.	TGTGCCAGCAGCCGCAAGGGGGGGGATGGCTACACCTTC	CASSRKGGDGYTF
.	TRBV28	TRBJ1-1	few	TGTGCCAGCGGGCCCGGGGGAGCGAACACTGAAGCTTTCTTT	CASGPGGANTEAFF
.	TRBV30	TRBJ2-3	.	TGTGCCTGGGGGAGGGATACGCAGTATTTT	CAWGRDTQYF
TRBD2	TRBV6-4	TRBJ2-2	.	TGTCCGCCGGCGGGGGGGGGCCTCCCTACGAACACCGGGGAGCTGTTTTTT	CPPAGGGLPTNTGELFF
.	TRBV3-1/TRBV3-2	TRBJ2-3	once	TGTGCCAGCAGCCAAGTGGGGGGTAGCACAGATACGCAGTATTTT	CASSQVGGSTDTQYF
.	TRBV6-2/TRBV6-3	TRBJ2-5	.	TGTGCCAGCAGTTACGGCCAGATGGAGACCCAGTACTTC	CASSYGQMETQYF
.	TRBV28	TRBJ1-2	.	TGTGCCAGCATCCTCTCCTCCGTGAGTCCTTATGGCTACACCTTC	CASILSSVSPYGYTF
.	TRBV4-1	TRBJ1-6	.	TGCGCCAGCAGCCAAGGTCTCATGGGCAGGGAATTTAATTCACCCCTCCACTTT	CASSQGLMGREFNSPLHF
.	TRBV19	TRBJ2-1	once	TGTGCCAGTAGTATCGAGACCTACAATGAGCAGTTCTTC	CASSIETYNEQFF
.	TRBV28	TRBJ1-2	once	TGTGCCAGCAGTCCGGTTAGGGGGACGGAGCGATATGGCTACACCTTC	CASSPVRGTERYGYTF
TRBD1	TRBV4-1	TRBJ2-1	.	TGCGCCAGCGGAGAGAACCGCCCGGGACAGGGTATCTACAATGAGCAGTTCTTC	CASGENRPGQGIYNEQFF
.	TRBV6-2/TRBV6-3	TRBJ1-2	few	TGTGCCAGCAGTTACGGGACTCAGGATATTTATGGCTACACCTTC	CASSYGTQDIYGYTF
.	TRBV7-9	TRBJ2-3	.	TGTGCCAGCAGCTTCGTGTACCGAGGAGTTTGGGATACGCAGTATTTT	CASSFVYRGVWDTQYF
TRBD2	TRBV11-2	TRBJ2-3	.	TGTGCCAGCAGTCGGCAAGGGCGGGGGACAGATACGCAGTATTTT	CASSRQGRGTDTQYF
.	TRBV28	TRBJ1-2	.	TGTGCCAGCACCTTCGGTCCCCTCTATGGCTACACCTTC	CASTFGPLYGYTF
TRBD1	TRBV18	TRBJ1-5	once	TGTGCCAGCTCAGAGAGACAGGGGGGAGTTAATCAGCCCCAGCATTTT	CASSERQGGVNQPQHF
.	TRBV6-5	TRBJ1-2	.	TGTGCCAGCAGATTATCGACGGGGAACTATGGCTACACCTTC	CASRLSTGNYGYTF
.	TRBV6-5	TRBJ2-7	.	TGTGCCAGCAGGGGGGGCTCCTACGAGCAGTACTTC	CASRGGSYEQYF
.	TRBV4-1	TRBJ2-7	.	TGCGCCAGCAGCCAAGACGACTCCTCCTACGAGCAGTACTTC	CASSQDDSSYEQYF
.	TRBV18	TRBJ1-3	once	TGTGCCAGCTTAACACTACAGGGAAGTGGAAACACCATATATTTT	CASLTLQGSGNTIYF
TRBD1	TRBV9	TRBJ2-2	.	TGTGCCAGCAGCCCACGATCCAGGGGGTACACCGGGGAGCTGTTTTTT	CASSPRSRGYTGELFF
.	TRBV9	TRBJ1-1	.	TGTGCCAGCAGCGCTGCCCGGGGGAGCGCTGAAGCTTTCTTT	CASSAARGSAEAFF
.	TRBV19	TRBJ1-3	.	TGTGCCAGTAGTACCGACAGGATCTCTGGAAACACCATATATTTT	CASSTDRISGNTIYF
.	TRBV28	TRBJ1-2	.	TGTGCCAGCAGTTTTTCGGGATATGGCTACACCTTC	CASSFSGYGYTF
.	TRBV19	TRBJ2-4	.	TGTGCCAGTAGTGTCAGCAGGATCGGCATTCAGTACTTC	CASSVSRIGIQYF
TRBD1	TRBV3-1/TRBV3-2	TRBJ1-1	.	TGTGCCAGCAGCCCTCGGGACAGGGGATATGGGACTGAAGCTTTCTTT	CASSPRDRGYGTEAFF
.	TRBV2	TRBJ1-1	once	TGTGCCAGCAGGCGAGATTTAGGATCAGTAGCGAACACTGAAGCTTTCTTT	CASRRDLGSVANTEAFF
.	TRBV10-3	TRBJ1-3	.	TGTGCCATCAGTGACCCCGGGGAGGCCGGAAACACCATATATTTT	CAISDPGEAGNTIYF
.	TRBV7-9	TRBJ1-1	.	TGTGCCAGCAGCTTACCCGGTAACACTGAAGCTTTCTTT	CASSLPGNTEAFF
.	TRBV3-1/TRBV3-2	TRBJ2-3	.	TGTGCCAGCAGCCAAGATTGGGGGGGGGCCGTTTTAGAGACGGATACGCAGTATTTT	CASSQDWGGAVLETDTQYF
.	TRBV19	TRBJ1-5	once	TGTGCCAGTAAAGTCGGAGTCGTTGGTCAGCCCCAGCATTTT	CASKVGVVGQPQHF
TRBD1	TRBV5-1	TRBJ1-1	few	TGCGCCAGCAGCCTAGGGACAGGGCTCACTGAAGCTTTCTTT	CASSLGTGLTEAFF
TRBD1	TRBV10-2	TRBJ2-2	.	TGCGCCAGCAGTGAGGCAACAGGGGGTTTTCACACCGGGGAGCTGTTTTTT	CASSEATGGFHTGELFF
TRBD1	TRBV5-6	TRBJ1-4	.	TGTGCCAGCAGCTTCCTCACAGGGGGCGGTAATGAAAAACTGTTTTTT	CASSFLTGGGNEKLFF
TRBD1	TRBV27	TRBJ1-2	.	TGTGCCAGCAGCCCGGGACAGGAGGCCCCCAACTATGGCTACACCTTC	CASSPGQEAPNYGYTF